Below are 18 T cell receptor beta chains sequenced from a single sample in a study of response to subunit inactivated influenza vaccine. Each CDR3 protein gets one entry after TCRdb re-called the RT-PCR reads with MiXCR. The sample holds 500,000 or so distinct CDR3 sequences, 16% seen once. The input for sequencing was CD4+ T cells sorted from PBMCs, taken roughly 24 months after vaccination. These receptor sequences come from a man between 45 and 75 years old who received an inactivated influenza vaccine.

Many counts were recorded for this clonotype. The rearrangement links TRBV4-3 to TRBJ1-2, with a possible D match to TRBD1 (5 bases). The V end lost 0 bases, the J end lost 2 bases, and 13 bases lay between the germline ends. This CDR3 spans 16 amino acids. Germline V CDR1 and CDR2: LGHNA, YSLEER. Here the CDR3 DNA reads TGCGCCAGCAGCCAAGAGGTACTCCAGGGAAACTATGGCTACACCTTC. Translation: CASSQEVLQGNYGYTF.

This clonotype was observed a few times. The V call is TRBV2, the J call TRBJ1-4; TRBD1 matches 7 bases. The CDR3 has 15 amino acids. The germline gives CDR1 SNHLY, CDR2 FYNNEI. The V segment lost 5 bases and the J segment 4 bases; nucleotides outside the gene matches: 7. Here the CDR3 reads CASSQAQGFNEKLFF. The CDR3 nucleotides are TGTGCCAGCAGTCAGGCACAGGGGTTTAATGAAAAACTGTTTTTT.

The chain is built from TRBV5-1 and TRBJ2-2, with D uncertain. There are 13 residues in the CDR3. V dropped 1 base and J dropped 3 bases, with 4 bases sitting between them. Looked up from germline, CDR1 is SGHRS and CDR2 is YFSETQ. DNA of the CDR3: TGCGCCAGCAGCTTGAAGGACACCGGGGAGCTGTTTTTT. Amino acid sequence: CASSLKDTGELFF.

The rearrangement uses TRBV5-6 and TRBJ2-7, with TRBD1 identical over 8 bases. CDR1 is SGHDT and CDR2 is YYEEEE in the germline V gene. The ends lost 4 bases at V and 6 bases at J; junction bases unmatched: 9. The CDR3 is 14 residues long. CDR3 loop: CASSRKDRVFEQYF. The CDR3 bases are TGTGCCAGCAGCCGAAAGGACAGGGTATTCGAGCAGTACTTC.

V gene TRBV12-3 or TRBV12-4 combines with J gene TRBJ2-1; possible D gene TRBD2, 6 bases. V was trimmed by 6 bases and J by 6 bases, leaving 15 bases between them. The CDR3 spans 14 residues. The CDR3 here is CASSTKWRGNEQFF. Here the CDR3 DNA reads TGTGCCAGCAGCACGAAGTGGAGGGGCAATGAGCAGTTCTTC.

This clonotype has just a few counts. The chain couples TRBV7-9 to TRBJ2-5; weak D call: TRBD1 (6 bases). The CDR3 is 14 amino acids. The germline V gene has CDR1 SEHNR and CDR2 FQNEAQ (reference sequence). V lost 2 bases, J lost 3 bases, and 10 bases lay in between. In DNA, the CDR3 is TGTGCCAGCAGCTTAATTGGGACAAAAGAGACCCAGTACTTC. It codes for CASSLIGTKETQYF.

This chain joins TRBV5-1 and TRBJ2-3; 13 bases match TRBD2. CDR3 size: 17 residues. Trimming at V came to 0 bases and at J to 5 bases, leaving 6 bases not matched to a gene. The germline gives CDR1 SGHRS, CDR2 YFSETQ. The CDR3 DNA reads TGCGCCAGCAGCTTGGGACTAGCGGGAGGCCGTGGAGATACGCAGTATTTT. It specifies CASSLGLAGGRGDTQYF.

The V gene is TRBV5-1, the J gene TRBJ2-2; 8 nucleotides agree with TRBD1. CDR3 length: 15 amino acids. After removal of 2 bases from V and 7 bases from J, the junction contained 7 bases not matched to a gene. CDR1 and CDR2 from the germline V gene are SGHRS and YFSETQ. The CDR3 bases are TGCGCCAGCAGCTTCCGGGACAGGATCTACGGGGAGCTGTTTTTT. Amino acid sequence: CASSFRDRIYGELFF.

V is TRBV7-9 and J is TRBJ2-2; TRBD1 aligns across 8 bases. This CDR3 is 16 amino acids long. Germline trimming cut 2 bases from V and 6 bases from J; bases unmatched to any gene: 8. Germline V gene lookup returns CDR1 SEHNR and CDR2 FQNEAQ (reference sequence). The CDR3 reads CASSLPLTGDPGELFF. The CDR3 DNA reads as TGTGCCAGCAGCTTACCCCTGACAGGGGACCCCGGGGAGCTGTTTTTT.

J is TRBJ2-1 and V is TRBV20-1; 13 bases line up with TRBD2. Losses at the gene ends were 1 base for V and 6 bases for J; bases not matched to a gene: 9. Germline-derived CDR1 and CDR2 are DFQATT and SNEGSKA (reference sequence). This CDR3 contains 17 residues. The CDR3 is CSARASRTSGRPNEQFF. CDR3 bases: TGCAGTGCTAGAGCCTCCCGGACTAGCGGGAGACCCAATGAGCAGTTCTTC.

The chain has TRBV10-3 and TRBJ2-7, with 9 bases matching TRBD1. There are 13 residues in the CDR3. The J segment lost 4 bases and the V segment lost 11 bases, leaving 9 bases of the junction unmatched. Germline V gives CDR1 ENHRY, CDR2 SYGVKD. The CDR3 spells CAGSSGTGYEQYF. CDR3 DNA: TGTGCCGGGAGCTCCGGGACAGGGTACGAGCAGTACTTC.

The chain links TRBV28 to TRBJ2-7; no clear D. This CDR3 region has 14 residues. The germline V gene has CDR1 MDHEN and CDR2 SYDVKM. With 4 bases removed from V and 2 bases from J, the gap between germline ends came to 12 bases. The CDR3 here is CASSSSRLTYEQYF. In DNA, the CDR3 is TGTGCCAGCAGTTCCAGCAGGCTAACCTACGAGCAGTACTTC.

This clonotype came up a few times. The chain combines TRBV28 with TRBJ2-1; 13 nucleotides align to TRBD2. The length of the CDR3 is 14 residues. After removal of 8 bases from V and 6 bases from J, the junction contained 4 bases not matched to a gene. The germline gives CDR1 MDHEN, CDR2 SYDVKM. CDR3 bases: TGTGCCAGCCGACTAGCGGGAGGAGGCAATGAGCAGTTCTTC. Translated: CASRLAGGGNEQFF.

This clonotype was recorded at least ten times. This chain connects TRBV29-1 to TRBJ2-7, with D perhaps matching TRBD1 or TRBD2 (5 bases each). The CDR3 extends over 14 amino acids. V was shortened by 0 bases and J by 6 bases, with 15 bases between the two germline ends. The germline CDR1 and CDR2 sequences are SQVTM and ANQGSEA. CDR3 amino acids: CSVEEGFLGGEQYF. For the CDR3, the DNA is TGCAGCGTTGAAGAGGGCTTCCTTGGGGGCGAGCAGTACTTC.

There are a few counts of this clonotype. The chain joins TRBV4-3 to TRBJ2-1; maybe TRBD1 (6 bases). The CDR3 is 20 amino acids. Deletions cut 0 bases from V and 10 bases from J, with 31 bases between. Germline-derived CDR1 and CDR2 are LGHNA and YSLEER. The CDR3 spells CASSQDWGMAIAGVFAEQFF. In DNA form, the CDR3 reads TGCGCCAGCAGCCAAGATTGGGGGATGGCCATTGCAGGGGTTTTTGCGGAGCAGTTCTTC.

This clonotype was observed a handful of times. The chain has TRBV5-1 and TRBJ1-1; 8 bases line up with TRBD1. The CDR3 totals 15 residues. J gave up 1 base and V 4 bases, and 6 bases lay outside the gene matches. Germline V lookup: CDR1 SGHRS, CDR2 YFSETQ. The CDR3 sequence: CASSPQGQENTEAFF. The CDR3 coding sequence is TGCGCCAGCAGCCCACAGGGACAGGAGAACACTGAAGCTTTCTTT.

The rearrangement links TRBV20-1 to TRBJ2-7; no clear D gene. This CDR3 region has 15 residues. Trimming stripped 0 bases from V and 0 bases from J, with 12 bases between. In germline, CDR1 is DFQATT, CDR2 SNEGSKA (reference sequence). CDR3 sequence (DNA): TGCAGTGCTAGAGAAAGCGCGAAGAGCTCCTACGAGCAGTACTTC. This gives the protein CSARESAKSSYEQYF.

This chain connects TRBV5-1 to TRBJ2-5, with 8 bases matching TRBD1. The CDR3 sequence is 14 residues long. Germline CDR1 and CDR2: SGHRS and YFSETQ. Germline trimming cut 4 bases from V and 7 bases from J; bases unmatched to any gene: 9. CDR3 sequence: CASSPGQGGGTQYF. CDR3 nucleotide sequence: TGCGCCAGCAGCCCCGGACAGGGCGGAGGGACCCAGTACTTC. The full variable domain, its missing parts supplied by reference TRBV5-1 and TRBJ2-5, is KAGVTQTPRYLIKTRGQQVTLSCSPISGHRSVSWYQQTPGQGLQFLFEYFSETQRNKGNFPGRFSGRQFSNSRSEMNVSTLELGDSALYLCASSPGQGGGTQYFGPGTRLLVL.